Listed below are T cell receptor beta chains from one sample, sequenced in a study of tumor-infiltrating lymphocytes in localized non-small cell lung cancer. Sequencing was performed with immunoSEQ multiplex PCR; in TCRdb, only in-frame clones are kept and a portion is missing. The sample has about 18,000 clones, over 70% seen once. The sequenced sample was lung tumor tissue. The origin of the receptors is a human donor with non-small cell lung cancer. The CDR3 runs from the conserved cysteine through the conserved F or W. A D gene is named only where the DNA matches it firmly. For some rows the clone size is stated as once, few or many, or as a class when expanded; others skip it.

V gene	clone size	J gene	D gene	CDR3 protein	CDR3 DNA
TRBV4-1	few	TRBJ2-5	-	CASSQVRGETQYF	TGCGCCAGCAGCCAAGTTCGAGGAGAGACCCAGTACTTC
TRBV6-5	-	TRBJ1-2	-	CASSYGGTYYGYTF	TGTGCCAGCAGTTATGGGGGAACTTACTATGGCTACACCTTC
TRBV27	-	TRBJ1-6	TRBD1	CASSLLKGAYNSPLHF	TGTGCCAGCAGTTTATTGAAGGGGGCTTATAATTCACCCCTCCACTTT
TRBV5-1	-	TRBJ2-7	-	CASSPSGINYEQYF	TGCGCCAGCAGCCCAAGTGGGATAAACTACGAGCAGTACTTC
TRBV7-2	-	TRBJ1-2	TRBD1	CASSPDRVQANYGYTF	TGTGCCAGCAGCCCGGACAGGGTTCAAGCTAACTATGGCTACACCTTC
TRBV18	-	TRBJ1-3	-	CASSPGGTGNTIYF	TGTGCCAGCTCACCGGGGGGGACTGGAAACACCATATATTTT
TRBV27	-	TRBJ1-3	-	CASSRSAGGNTIYF	TGTGCCAGCAGCCGGTCGGCGGGGGGAAACACCATATATTTT
TRBV7-2	-	TRBJ2-3	-	CASSLYATGDTQYF	TGTGCCAGCAGCTTGTACGCCACTGGAGATACGCAGTATTTT
TRBV4-1	-	TRBJ2-1	TRBD2	CASSQGLAGRNEQFF	TGCGCCAGCAGCCAAGGACTAGCGGGGAGAAATGAGCAGTTCTTC
TRBV10-3	medium-sized	TRBJ2-2	TRBD2	CAISESGRGTGELFF	TGTGCCATCAGCGAAAGCGGGAGGGGTACCGGGGAGCTGTTTTTT